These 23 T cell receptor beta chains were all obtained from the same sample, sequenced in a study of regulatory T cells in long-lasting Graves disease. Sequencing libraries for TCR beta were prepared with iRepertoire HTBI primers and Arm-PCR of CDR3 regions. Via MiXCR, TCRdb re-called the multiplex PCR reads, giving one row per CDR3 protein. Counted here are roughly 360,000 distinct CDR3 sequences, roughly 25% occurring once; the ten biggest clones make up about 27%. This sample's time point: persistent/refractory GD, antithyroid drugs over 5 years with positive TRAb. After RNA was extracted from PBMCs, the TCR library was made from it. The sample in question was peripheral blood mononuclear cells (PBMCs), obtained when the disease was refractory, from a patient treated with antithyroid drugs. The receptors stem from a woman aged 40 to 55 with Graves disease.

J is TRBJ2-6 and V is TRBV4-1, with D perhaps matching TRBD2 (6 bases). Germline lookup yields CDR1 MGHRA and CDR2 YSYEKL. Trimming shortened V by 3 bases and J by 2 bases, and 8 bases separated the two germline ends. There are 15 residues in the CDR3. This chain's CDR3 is CASSQRGAGANVLTF. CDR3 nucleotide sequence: TGCGCCAGCAGCCAGCGGGGCGCTGGGGCCAACGTCCTGACTTTC.

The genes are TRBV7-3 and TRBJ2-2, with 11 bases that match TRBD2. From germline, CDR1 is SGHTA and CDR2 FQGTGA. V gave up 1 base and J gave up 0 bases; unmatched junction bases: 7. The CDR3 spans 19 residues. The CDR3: CASSLILSSGRPNTGELFF. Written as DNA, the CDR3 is TGTGCCAGCAGCTTAATTTTGTCTAGCGGGAGGCCGAACACCGGGGAGCTGTTTTTT.

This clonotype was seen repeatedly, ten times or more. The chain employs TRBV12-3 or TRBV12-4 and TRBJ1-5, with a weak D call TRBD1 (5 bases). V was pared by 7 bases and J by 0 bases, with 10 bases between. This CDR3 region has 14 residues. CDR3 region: CASTGADSNQPQHF. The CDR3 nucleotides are TGTGCCAGCACCGGGGCAGATAGCAATCAGCCCCAGCATTTT.

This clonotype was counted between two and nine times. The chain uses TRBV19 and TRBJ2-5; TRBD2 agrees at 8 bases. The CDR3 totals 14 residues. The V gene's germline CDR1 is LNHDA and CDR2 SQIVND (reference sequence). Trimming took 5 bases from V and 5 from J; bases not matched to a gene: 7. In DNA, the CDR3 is TGTGCCAGTAGTCCCGGGACTAGTGGGGAGACCCAGTACTTC. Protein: CASSPGTSGETQYF.

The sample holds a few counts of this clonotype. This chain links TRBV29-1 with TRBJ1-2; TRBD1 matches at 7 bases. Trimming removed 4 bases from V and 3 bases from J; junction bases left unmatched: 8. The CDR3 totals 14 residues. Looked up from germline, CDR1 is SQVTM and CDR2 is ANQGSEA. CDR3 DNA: TGCAGCGTTGCCTTACTACAGGGGCACTATGGCTACACCTTC. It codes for CSVALLQGHYGYTF. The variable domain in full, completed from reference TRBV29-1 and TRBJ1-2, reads SAVISQKPSRDICQRGTSLTIQCQVDSQVTMMFWYRQQPGQSLTLIATANQGSEATYESGFVIDKFPISRPNLTFSTLTVSNMSPEDSSIYLCSVALLQGHYGYTFGSGTRLTVV.

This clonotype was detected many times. The CDR3 DNA follows: TGTGCCAGCAGTCTCGGGGTGGGCAGGGATCAGCCCCAGCATTTT. Encoded protein: CASSLGVGRDQPQHF. The V call is TRBV28, the J call TRBJ1-5; possibly TRBD1 for D (5 bases). V was trimmed by 5 bases and J by 5 bases, leaving 16 bases between them. The CDR3 covers 15 residues. The germline gives CDR1 MDHEN, CDR2 SYDVKM.

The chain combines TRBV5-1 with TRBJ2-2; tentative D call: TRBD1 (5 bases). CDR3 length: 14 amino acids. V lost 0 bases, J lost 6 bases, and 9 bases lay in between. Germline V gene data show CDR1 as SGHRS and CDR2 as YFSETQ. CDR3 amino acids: CASSLEGIAGELFF. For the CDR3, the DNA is TGCGCCAGCAGCTTGGAGGGGATCGCCGGGGAGCTGTTTTTT. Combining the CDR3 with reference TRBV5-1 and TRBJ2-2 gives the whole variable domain KAGVTQTPRYLIKTRGQQVTLSCSPISGHRSVSWYQQTPGQGLQFLFEYFSETQRNKGNFPGRFSGRQFSNSRSEMNVSTLELGDSALYLCASSLEGIAGELFFGEGSRLTVL.

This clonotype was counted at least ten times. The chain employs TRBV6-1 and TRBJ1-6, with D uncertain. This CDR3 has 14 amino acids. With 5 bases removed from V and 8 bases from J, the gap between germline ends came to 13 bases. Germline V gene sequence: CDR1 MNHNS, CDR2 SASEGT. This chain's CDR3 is CASSPLRDDSPLHF. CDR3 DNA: TGTGCCAGCAGTCCGCTCCGTGATGATTCACCCCTCCACTTT.

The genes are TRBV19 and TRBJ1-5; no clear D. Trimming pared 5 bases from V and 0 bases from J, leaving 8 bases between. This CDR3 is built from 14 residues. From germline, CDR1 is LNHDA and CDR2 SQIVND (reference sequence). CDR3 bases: TGTGCCAGTAGTTGGGGTTATAGCAATCAGCCCCAGCATTTT. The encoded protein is CASSWGYSNQPQHF.

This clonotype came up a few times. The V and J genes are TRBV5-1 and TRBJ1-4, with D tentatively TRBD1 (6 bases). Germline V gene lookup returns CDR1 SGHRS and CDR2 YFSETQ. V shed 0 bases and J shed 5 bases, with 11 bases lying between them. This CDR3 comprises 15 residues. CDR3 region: CASSLEFQGNEKLFF. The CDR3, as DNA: TGCGCCAGCAGCTTGGAATTCCAGGGGAATGAAAAACTGTTTTTT.

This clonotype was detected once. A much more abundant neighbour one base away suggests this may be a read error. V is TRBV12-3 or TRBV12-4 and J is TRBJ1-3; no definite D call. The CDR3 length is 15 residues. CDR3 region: CASSFRAGEGSTIYF. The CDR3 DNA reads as TGTGCCAGCAGTTTTCGAGCCGGGGAAGGAAGCACCATATATTTT.

CDR3 protein: CASSRGDSEGEKLFF. The CDR3 nucleotides read TGTGCCAGTAGCCGTGGCGACAGCGAGGGTGAAAAACTGTTTTTT. The chain employs TRBV19 and TRBJ1-4; perhaps TRBD1 as D (5 bases). The V and J ends lost 6 bases and 7 bases respectively, with 18 bases between them. In germline, CDR1 is LNHDA, CDR2 SQIVND (reference sequence). This CDR3 has 15 residues.

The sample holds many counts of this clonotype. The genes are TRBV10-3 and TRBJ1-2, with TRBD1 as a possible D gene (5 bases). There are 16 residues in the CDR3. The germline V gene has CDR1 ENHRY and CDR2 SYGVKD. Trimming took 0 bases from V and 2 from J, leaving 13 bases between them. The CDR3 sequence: CAISESTWPGNYGYTF. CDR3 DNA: TGTGCCATCAGTGAGTCGACGTGGCCAGGGAACTATGGCTACACCTTC.

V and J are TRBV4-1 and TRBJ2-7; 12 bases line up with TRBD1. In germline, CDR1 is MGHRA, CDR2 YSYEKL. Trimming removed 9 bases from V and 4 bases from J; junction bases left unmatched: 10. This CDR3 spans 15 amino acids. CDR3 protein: CASRRAGQGAYEQYF. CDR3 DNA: TGCGCCAGTCGGCGTGCGGGACAGGGGGCATACGAGCAGTACTTC.

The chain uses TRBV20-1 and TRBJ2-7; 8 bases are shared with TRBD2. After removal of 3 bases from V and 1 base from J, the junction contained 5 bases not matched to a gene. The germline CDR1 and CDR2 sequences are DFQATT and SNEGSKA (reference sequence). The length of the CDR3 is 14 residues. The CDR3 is CSASKGLASYEQYF. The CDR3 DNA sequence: TGCAGTGCTAGTAAAGGACTAGCATCCTACGAGCAGTACTTC.

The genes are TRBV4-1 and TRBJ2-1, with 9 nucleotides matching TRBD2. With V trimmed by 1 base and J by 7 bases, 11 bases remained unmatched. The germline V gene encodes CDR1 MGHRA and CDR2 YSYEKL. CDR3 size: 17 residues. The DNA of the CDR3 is TGCGCCAGCAGCCAAGTCCCGGGACTAGCCCTGGGGAATGAGCAGTTCTTC. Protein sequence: CASSQVPGLALGNEQFF.

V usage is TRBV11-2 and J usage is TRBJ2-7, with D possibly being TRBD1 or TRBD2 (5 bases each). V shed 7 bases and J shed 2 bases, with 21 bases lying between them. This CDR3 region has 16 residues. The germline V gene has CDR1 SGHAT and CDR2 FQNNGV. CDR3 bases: TGTGCCAGCAAGGGGTTGAGAGGGCCCAGCACCTACGAGCAGTACTTC. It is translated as CASKGLRGPSTYEQYF.

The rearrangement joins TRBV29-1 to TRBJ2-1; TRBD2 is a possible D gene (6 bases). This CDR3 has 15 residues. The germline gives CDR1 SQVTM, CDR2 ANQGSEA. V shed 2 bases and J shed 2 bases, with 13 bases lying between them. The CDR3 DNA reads TGCAGCGTTGAACTGCGGGAATCAACCTACAATGAGCAGTTCTTC. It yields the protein CSVELRESTYNEQFF.

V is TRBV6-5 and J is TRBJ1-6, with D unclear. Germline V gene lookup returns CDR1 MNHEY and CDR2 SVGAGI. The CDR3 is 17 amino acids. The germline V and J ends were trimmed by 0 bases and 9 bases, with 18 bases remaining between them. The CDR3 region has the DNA TGTGCCAGCAGTTACTCAGGCGGCGTTCCTTTATTTTCACCCCTCCACTTT. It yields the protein CASSYSGGVPLFSPLHF.

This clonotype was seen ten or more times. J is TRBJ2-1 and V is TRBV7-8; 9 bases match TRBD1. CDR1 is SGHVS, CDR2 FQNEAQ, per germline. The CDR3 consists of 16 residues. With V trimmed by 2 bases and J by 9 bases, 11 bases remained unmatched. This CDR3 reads CASSLLPGQGLIEQFF. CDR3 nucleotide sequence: TGTGCCAGCAGCTTACTGCCGGGACAGGGACTAATTGAGCAGTTCTTC.

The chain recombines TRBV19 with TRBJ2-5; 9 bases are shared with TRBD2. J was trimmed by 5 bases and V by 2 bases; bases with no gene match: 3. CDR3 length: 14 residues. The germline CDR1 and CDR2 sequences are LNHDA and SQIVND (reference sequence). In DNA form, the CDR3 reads TGTGCCAGTAGTATACTAGCGGGATTCGAGACCCAGTACTTC. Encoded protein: CASSILAGFETQYF.

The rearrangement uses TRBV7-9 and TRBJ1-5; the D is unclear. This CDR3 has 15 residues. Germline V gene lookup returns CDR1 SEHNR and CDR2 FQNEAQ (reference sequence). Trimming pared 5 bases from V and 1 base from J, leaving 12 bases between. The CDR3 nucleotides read TGTGCCAGCAGCGGTTCGGCCTTAAGCAATCAGCCCCAGCATTTT. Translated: CASSGSALSNQPQHF.

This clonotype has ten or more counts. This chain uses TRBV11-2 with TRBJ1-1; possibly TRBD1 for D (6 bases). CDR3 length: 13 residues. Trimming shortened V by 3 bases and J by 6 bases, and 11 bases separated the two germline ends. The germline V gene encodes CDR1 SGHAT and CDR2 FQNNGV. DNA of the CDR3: TGTGCCAGCAGCTTTACAGGGATCCCTGAAGCTTTCTTT. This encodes CASSFTGIPEAFF.